Listed below are T cell receptor beta chains from one sample, sequenced in a study of blood T cell repertoires in COVID-19. Profiled with immunoSEQ multiplex PCR; TCRdb holds only in-frame clones, not every one. The profile covers fewer than 350,000 clones, with around 84% appearing a single time and around 2.5% taken by the ten largest. The sequenced sample consisted of PBMCs or T cells enriched from blood (not recorded which). The source is a woman in her forties or fifties who had recovered from COVID-19. CDR3s include the opening cysteine and the closing phenylalanine or tryptophan. The order of the fields is D gene, J gene, V gene, CDR3 length, clone size, CDR3 DNA, CDR3 protein. A D gene is named only where the DNA matches it firmly. Size tells how often a clone was seen (once, few, many) or the class of an expanded clone, and some rows leave it out.

d_gene: -
j_gene: TRBJ1-2
v_gene: TRBV29-1
len: 12
abundance: -
CDR3nt: TGCAGCGTTGAGGGGGGAAGCCTTGGCTACACCTTC
CDR3aa: CSVEGGSLGYTF

d_gene: -
j_gene: TRBJ1-2
v_gene: TRBV7-9
len: 14
abundance: -
CDR3nt: TGTGCCAGCAGCCCGAGCGGGACACAAGATGGCTACACCTTC
CDR3aa: CASSPSGTQDGYTF

d_gene: TRBD1
j_gene: TRBJ2-5
v_gene: TRBV29-1
len: 14
abundance: -
CDR3nt: TGCAGCGTCTACAAGGACGGACAGGGGGAGACCCAGTACTTC
CDR3aa: CSVYKDGQGETQYF

d_gene: -
j_gene: TRBJ1-5
v_gene: TRBV12-3/TRBV12-4
len: 13
abundance: -
CDR3nt: TGTGCCAGCAGCTCTCCCCCGGATCAGCCCCAGCATTTT
CDR3aa: CASSSPPDQPQHF

d_gene: -
j_gene: TRBJ2-2
v_gene: TRBV10-3
len: 14
abundance: -
CDR3nt: TGTGCCATCAACCCCCACAGCTTTAACGGGGAGCTGTTTTTT
CDR3aa: CAINPHSFNGELFF

d_gene: -
j_gene: TRBJ1-1
v_gene: TRBV19
len: 13
abundance: -
CDR3nt: TGTGCCAGTAGCAATAGGAGGAGCACTGAAGCTTTCTTT
CDR3aa: CASSNRRSTEAFF

d_gene: -
j_gene: TRBJ2-5
v_gene: TRBV20-1
len: 10
abundance: -
CDR3nt: TGCAGTGCGGGCCGGGGGACCCAGTACTTC
CDR3aa: CSAGRGTQYF

d_gene: TRBD1
j_gene: TRBJ2-7
v_gene: TRBV28
len: 12
abundance: -
CDR3nt: TGTGCCAGCATAGGGGACAGCTACGAGCAGTACTTC
CDR3aa: CASIGDSYEQYF

d_gene: -
j_gene: TRBJ2-2
v_gene: TRBV19
len: 17
abundance: -
CDR3nt: TGTGCCAGTAGTATGCGGGCAGGGGTTTTTGGTGGCGGGGAGCTGTTTTTT
CDR3aa: CASSMRAGVFGGGELFF

d_gene: -
j_gene: TRBJ1-5
v_gene: TRBV4-2
len: 13
abundance: few
CDR3nt: TGTGCCAGCAGCCAAGATAGAGATCAGCCCCAGCATTTT
CDR3aa: CASSQDRDQPQHF

d_gene: -
j_gene: TRBJ2-7
v_gene: TRBV3-1/TRBV3-2
len: 12
abundance: once
CDR3nt: TGTGCCAGCAGCCAAGAAAGTGCGGAGCAGTACTTC
CDR3aa: CASSQESAEQYF

d_gene: TRBD1
j_gene: TRBJ2-2
v_gene: TRBV30
len: 16
abundance: once
CDR3nt: TGTGCCTGGACGGCCGGGACAGGGATTCACACCGGGGAGCTGTTTTTT
CDR3aa: CAWTAGTGIHTGELFF

d_gene: TRBD1
j_gene: TRBJ1-1
v_gene: TRBV29-1
len: 11
abundance: few
CDR3nt: TGCAGCGTGGAGACAGGGATGGAAGCTTTCTTT
CDR3aa: CSVETGMEAFF

d_gene: -
j_gene: TRBJ2-1
v_gene: TRBV30
len: 12
abundance: -
CDR3nt: TGTGCCTGGAACGATGCGGGATGGGAGCAGTTCTTC
CDR3aa: CAWNDAGWEQFF

d_gene: TRBD1
j_gene: TRBJ1-5
v_gene: TRBV5-6
len: 14
abundance: -
CDR3nt: TGTGCCAGCAGGATCGGGACAGGGGGACTACCCCAGCATTTT
CDR3aa: CASRIGTGGLPQHF

d_gene: TRBD1
j_gene: TRBJ1-1
v_gene: TRBV5-1
len: 12
abundance: -
CDR3nt: TGCGCCAGCAGCTTGGGACAGGGCGAAGCTTTCTTT
CDR3aa: CASSLGQGEAFF

d_gene: TRBD2
j_gene: TRBJ2-1
v_gene: TRBV4-1
len: 17
abundance: -
CDR3nt: TGCGCCAGCAGCCAACCTCCCGGGGGGTTGTCCTACAATGAGCAGTTCTTC
CDR3aa: CASSQPPGGLSYNEQFF

d_gene: -
j_gene: TRBJ1-1
v_gene: TRBV13
len: 12
abundance: many
CDR3nt: TGTGCCAGCAGCATCGTAGTTTCTGAAGCTTTCTTT
CDR3aa: CASSIVVSEAFF

d_gene: TRBD2
j_gene: TRBJ2-1
v_gene: TRBV7-9
len: 15
abundance: -
CDR3nt: TGTGCCAGCAGCTTAGTGGCTAGCGGGAGTCTTGAGCAGTTCTTC
CDR3aa: CASSLVASGSLEQFF

d_gene: -
j_gene: TRBJ2-1
v_gene: TRBV27
len: 16
abundance: -
CDR3nt: TGTGCCAGCAGCCGGACAGTCCTTAGCTCCTACAATGAGCAGTTCTTC
CDR3aa: CASSRTVLSSYNEQFF

d_gene: TRBD1
j_gene: TRBJ1-1
v_gene: TRBV7-9
len: 19
abundance: -
CDR3nt: TGTGCCAGCAGCCAACCGCGTGACAGGGACCAAAGGAAGAACACTGAAGCTTTCTTT
CDR3aa: CASSQPRDRDQRKNTEAFF

d_gene: -
j_gene: TRBJ2-5
v_gene: TRBV5-5
len: 11
abundance: -
CDR3nt: TGTGCCAGCAGCCCCCGGGAGACCCAGTACTTC
CDR3aa: CASSPRETQYF

d_gene: TRBD2
j_gene: TRBJ2-1
v_gene: TRBV30
len: 14
abundance: -
CDR3nt: TGTGCCTGGAGTGGACTAGCGGGGGACAATGAGCAGTTCTTC
CDR3aa: CAWSGLAGDNEQFF

d_gene: TRBD1
j_gene: TRBJ1-2
v_gene: TRBV6-5
len: 14
abundance: -
CDR3nt: TGTGCCAGCACCTCCGGGACAGGGTTTCGAGGCTACACCTTC
CDR3aa: CASTSGTGFRGYTF

d_gene: -
j_gene: TRBJ2-5
v_gene: TRBV11-2
len: 13
abundance: -
CDR3nt: TGTGCCAGCAGCTTCAGTGTCCAAGAGACCCAGTACTTC
CDR3aa: CASSFSVQETQYF

d_gene: -
j_gene: TRBJ2-6
v_gene: TRBV9
len: 17
abundance: -
CDR3nt: TGTGCCAGCAGCACCGGGACTGTCATTACTGGGGCCAACGTCCTGACTTTC
CDR3aa: CASSTGTVITGANVLTF

d_gene: TRBD1
j_gene: TRBJ2-7
v_gene: TRBV9
len: 15
abundance: -
CDR3nt: TGTGCCAGCAGCCCAAGGGGACAGGGGAACGACGAGCAGTACTTC
CDR3aa: CASSPRGQGNDEQYF

d_gene: -
j_gene: TRBJ1-1
v_gene: TRBV7-8
len: 13
abundance: -
CDR3nt: TGTGCCAGCAGCGGACTAAGAGGTATTGAAGCTTTCTTT
CDR3aa: CASSGLRGIEAFF

d_gene: -
j_gene: TRBJ2-1
v_gene: TRBV6-5
len: 14
abundance: -
CDR3nt: TGTGCCAGCAGTCCCCCGGGAGCGGGCAATGAGCAGTTCTTC
CDR3aa: CASSPPGAGNEQFF

d_gene: TRBD2
j_gene: TRBJ2-1
v_gene: TRBV24-1
len: 18
abundance: -
CDR3nt: TGTGCCACCAGTGATTTGCCGACTAGCGGGGGGGCCGGCAATGAGCAGTTCTTC
CDR3aa: CATSDLPTSGGAGNEQFF

d_gene: -
j_gene: TRBJ2-3
v_gene: TRBV13
len: 14
abundance: -
CDR3nt: TGTGCCAGCAGCGCGCCGGGACTTACAGATACGCAGTATTTT
CDR3aa: CASSAPGLTDTQYF

d_gene: TRBD1
j_gene: TRBJ2-7
v_gene: TRBV14
len: 15
abundance: once
CDR3nt: TGTGCCAGCAGCGCTACAGGGGTACAGACCTACGAGCAGTACTTC
CDR3aa: CASSATGVQTYEQYF

d_gene: -
j_gene: TRBJ2-7
v_gene: TRBV20-1
len: 14
abundance: -
CDR3nt: TGCAGTGCTAGTCCCACGAGGAGTTCCTACGAGCAGTACTTC
CDR3aa: CSASPTRSSYEQYF

d_gene: -
j_gene: TRBJ2-5
v_gene: TRBV28
len: 13
abundance: -
CDR3nt: TGTGCCAGCAGTTTAGGCGGGAAAGAGACCCAGTACTTC
CDR3aa: CASSLGGKETQYF

d_gene: -
j_gene: TRBJ1-2
v_gene: TRBV4-1
len: 15
abundance: few
CDR3nt: TGCGCCAGCAGCCACGGAGGACAGATTAACTATGGCTACACCTTC
CDR3aa: CASSHGGQINYGYTF

d_gene: -
j_gene: TRBJ2-5
v_gene: TRBV30
len: 12
abundance: once
CDR3nt: TGTGCCTGGAGTTCTACGGGGACTGTTCACCACTTC
CDR3aa: CAWSSTGTVHHF

d_gene: -
j_gene: TRBJ1-6
v_gene: TRBV6-4
len: 14
abundance: -
CDR3nt: TGTGCCAGCAGTGACTCGGTTCAGGGTTCACCCCTCCACTTT
CDR3aa: CASSDSVQGSPLHF

d_gene: TRBD1
j_gene: TRBJ1-3
v_gene: TRBV14
len: 17
abundance: -
CDR3nt: TGTGCCAGCAGCCAACACCCGGGACAGGTGATTGGAAACACCATATATTTT
CDR3aa: CASSQHPGQVIGNTIYF

d_gene: -
j_gene: TRBJ1-6
v_gene: TRBV5-1
len: 15
abundance: -
CDR3nt: TGCGCCAGCAGCTTGACTACTAGTTTGAATTCACCCCTCCACTTT
CDR3aa: CASSLTTSLNSPLHF

d_gene: -
j_gene: TRBJ1-2
v_gene: TRBV12-3/TRBV12-4
len: 12
abundance: -
CDR3nt: TGTGCCAGCCTGGGGGGAAGCTATGGCTACACCTTC
CDR3aa: CASLGGSYGYTF

d_gene: -
j_gene: TRBJ1-1
v_gene: TRBV7-2
len: 15
abundance: -
CDR3nt: TGTGCCAGCAGCTCCTCGAGGGGGAGTGACACTGAAGCTTTCTTT
CDR3aa: CASSSSRGSDTEAFF

d_gene: TRBD1
j_gene: TRBJ1-2
v_gene: TRBV28
len: 14
abundance: -
CDR3nt: TGTGCCAGCAGTACGACAGGGAGAAGAGATGGCTACACCTTC
CDR3aa: CASSTTGRRDGYTF

d_gene: -
j_gene: TRBJ2-4
v_gene: TRBV7-2
len: 15
abundance: -
CDR3nt: TGTGCCAGCAGCTTAGCGGGCCTAGCCAAAAACATTCAGTACTTC
CDR3aa: CASSLAGLAKNIQYF

d_gene: -
j_gene: TRBJ1-6
v_gene: TRBV10-3
len: 13
abundance: -
CDR3nt: TGTGCCATCAGTGAGGAGTATAATTCACCCCTCCACTTT
CDR3aa: CAISEEYNSPLHF

d_gene: TRBD1
j_gene: TRBJ2-5
v_gene: TRBV18
len: 15
abundance: -
CDR3nt: TGTGCCAGCTCACCCCCCCAGGGGGCTTGGGAGACCCAGTACTTC
CDR3aa: CASSPPQGAWETQYF

d_gene: TRBD2
j_gene: TRBJ2-1
v_gene: TRBV5-1
len: 15
abundance: -
CDR3nt: TGCGCCAGCAGCTTGGGGTCTAGCGGGGGGAGTGAGCAGTTCTTC
CDR3aa: CASSLGSSGGSEQFF

d_gene: -
j_gene: TRBJ1-5
v_gene: TRBV7-8
len: 16
abundance: once
CDR3nt: TGTGCCAGCAGCTTACCGACAGGTTTTAGCAATCAGCCCCAGCATTTT
CDR3aa: CASSLPTGFSNQPQHF

d_gene: -
j_gene: TRBJ2-6
v_gene: TRBV2
len: 14
abundance: few
CDR3nt: TGTGCCAGCAGTGGAGGGTCCGGGGCCAACGTCCTGACTTTC
CDR3aa: CASSGGSGANVLTF

d_gene: TRBD2
j_gene: TRBJ2-7
v_gene: TRBV4-3
len: 15
abundance: -
CDR3nt: TGCGCCAGCAGCCCGGGACTAGCGGCCTCCTACGAGCAGTACTTC
CDR3aa: CASSPGLAASYEQYF

d_gene: -
j_gene: TRBJ1-2
v_gene: TRBV28
len: 17
abundance: -
CDR3nt: TGTGCCAGCAGGCATCACCCCTCCGGCAGGGTCGGCTATGGCTACACCTTC
CDR3aa: CASRHHPSGRVGYGYTF

d_gene: -
j_gene: TRBJ2-7
v_gene: TRBV6-5
len: 15
abundance: -
CDR3nt: TGTGGAACCTGGCCCGCGACCGGGTCTTCCTACGAGCAGTACTTC
CDR3aa: CGTWPATGSSYEQYF

d_gene: -
j_gene: TRBJ2-7
v_gene: TRBV2
len: 15
abundance: -
CDR3nt: TGTGCCAGCAGTGAGTCCGCAGGGGCCTCCTACGAGCAGTACTTC
CDR3aa: CASSESAGASYEQYF